This TCR beta chain was captured by sequencing in a study of cytomegalovirus exposure and HLA in healthy donors. Regarding the study as a whole: Some V segments, TRBV6-2 and TRBV6-3 among them, were indistinguishable and were therefore excluded. Later findings reportedly placed an Asian-associated ancestry cluster below the approximately 670-donor mean for N-insertions.

PCR was performed using 60 Vbeta and 13 Jbeta primers. TCRdb keeps only in-frame clones here, not all; method: immunoSEQ multiplex PCR. Here the sample spans 120,000 or so clones, 81% being singletons. Note on this clone: Its antigen is still unknown.

In germline, CDR1 is SGHNT, CDR2 YYREEE (reference sequence). The V end lost 1 base, the J end lost 3 bases, and 7 bases lay between the germline ends. This CDR3 is built from 14 residues. The sequence came from a man aged 18-30 years in good health and CMV-seronegative. V is TRBV5-4 and J is TRBJ2-2, with D uncertain. The specimen was PBMCs. CDR3 sequence: CASSLPTDTGELFF. The CDR3 nucleotides are TGTGCCAGCAGCTTGCCCACGGACACCGGGGAGCTGTTTTTT.